This is a list of T cell receptor beta chains from one sample in a study of naive and memory T cell subsets. TCRdb re-called the 5' RACE reads with MiXCR, one entry per CDR3 protein. The sample contains around 30,000 distinct CDR3 sequences, roughly 17% of which appear only once. The receptors derive from a female donor in good health. The CDR3 runs from the conserved cysteine through the conserved F or W. The D gene is left open where the match is weak. Where a row states a size, it is once, few, many or the class of an expanded clone; other rows omit it.

d_gene: TRBD1; j_gene: TRBJ1-1; v_gene: TRBV27; abundance: few; CDR3nt: TGTGCCAGCAGGTTAACCGGGACAGCCTATTTGCAAGCTTTCTTT; CDR3aa: CASRLTGTAYLQAFF
d_gene: -; j_gene: TRBJ2-1; v_gene: TRBV5-1; abundance: -; CDR3nt: TGCGCCAGCAGCTTGTCCGTCCTCAGCGGGAATGAGCAGTTCTTC; CDR3aa: CASSLSVLSGNEQFF
d_gene: -; j_gene: TRBJ2-5; v_gene: TRBV9; abundance: -; CDR3nt: TGTGCCAGCAGCGTAGAGGGCGGAACCCAAGAGACCCAGTACTTC; CDR3aa: CASSVEGGTQETQYF
d_gene: -; j_gene: TRBJ1-2; v_gene: TRBV29-1; abundance: many; CDR3nt: TGCAGCGTAGAGGACAGAAACTATGGCTACACCTTC; CDR3aa: CSVEDRNYGYTF
d_gene: TRBD2; j_gene: TRBJ2-5; v_gene: TRBV7-2; abundance: many; CDR3nt: TGTGCCAGCAGCCTTCAGACTAGCGGGGGCCCTCTTCAAGAGACCCAGTACTTC; CDR3aa: CASSLQTSGGPLQETQYF
d_gene: -; j_gene: TRBJ2-1; v_gene: TRBV11-2; abundance: many; CDR3nt: TGTGCCAGCAGCCCCGGACAGTATGAGCAGTTCTTC; CDR3aa: CASSPGQYEQFF
d_gene: -; j_gene: TRBJ1-4; v_gene: TRBV20-1; abundance: -; CDR3nt: TGCAGTGCCGGGATGGGGGTAAATGAAAAACTGTTTTTT; CDR3aa: CSAGMGVNEKLFF
d_gene: TRBD2; j_gene: TRBJ2-1; v_gene: TRBV27; abundance: few; CDR3nt: TGTGCCAGCAGAAGTAGCGGGGGCGCCTACAATGAGCAGTTCTTC; CDR3aa: CASRSSGGAYNEQFF
d_gene: -; j_gene: TRBJ2-5; v_gene: TRBV18; abundance: many; CDR3nt: TGTGCCAGCTCACCACCGAGGGGGGCGCTTCGGCAAGAGACCCAGTACTTC; CDR3aa: CASSPPRGALRQETQYF
d_gene: -; j_gene: TRBJ1-1; v_gene: TRBV13; abundance: few; CDR3nt: TGTGCCAGCAGCACGCCAGACGACGGGATTGAAGCTTTCTTT; CDR3aa: CASSTPDDGIEAFF
d_gene: TRBD1; j_gene: TRBJ1-2; v_gene: TRBV5-1; abundance: -; CDR3nt: TGCGCCAGCAGCTTGGTTCAGGGGGCGCATGGTGGCTACACCTTC; CDR3aa: CASSLVQGAHGGYTF
d_gene: -; j_gene: TRBJ1-3; v_gene: TRBV4-1; abundance: -; CDR3nt: TGCGCCAGCAGCCAATCTTGGCCCGGCATCTCTGGAAACACCATATATTTT; CDR3aa: CASSQSWPGISGNTIYF
d_gene: TRBD2; j_gene: TRBJ2-7; v_gene: TRBV20-1; abundance: many; CDR3nt: TGCAGTGCTAGAGATTGGGGACGGGGACGGGGGGCCTACGAGCAGTACTTC; CDR3aa: CSARDWGRGRGAYEQYF
d_gene: -; j_gene: TRBJ1-2; v_gene: TRBV25-1; abundance: few; CDR3nt: TGTGCCAGCAGTGATAGCCGCTCCTATGGCTACACCTTC; CDR3aa: CASSDSRSYGYTF
d_gene: -; j_gene: TRBJ2-7; v_gene: TRBV5-1; abundance: -; CDR3nt: TGCGCCAGCAGCATAAGAACAGGGAACGAGCAGTACTTC; CDR3aa: CASSIRTGNEQYF
d_gene: TRBD2; j_gene: TRBJ2-5; v_gene: TRBV15; abundance: many; CDR3nt: TGTGCCACCAGCAGATCGAGGGACTACGTGGAGACCCAGTACTTC; CDR3aa: CATSRSRDYVETQYF
d_gene: -; j_gene: TRBJ2-1; v_gene: TRBV5-8; abundance: few; CDR3nt: TGTGCCAGCAGCTTGTTTCCTTATAACAGGGAGGCAGGCTCCTACAATGAGCAGTTCTTC; CDR3aa: CASSLFPYNREAGSYNEQFF
d_gene: TRBD1; j_gene: TRBJ1-5; v_gene: TRBV19; abundance: medium-sized; CDR3nt: TGTGCCAGTAGTAAGCCGGGACAGGGGGCCAATCAGCCCCAGCATTTT; CDR3aa: CASSKPGQGANQPQHF
d_gene: -; j_gene: TRBJ2-5; v_gene: TRBV7-2; abundance: few; CDR3nt: TGTGCCAGCAGCTTAGACCTAACGGAGACCCAGTACTTC; CDR3aa: CASSLDLTETQYF
d_gene: -; j_gene: TRBJ1-2; v_gene: TRBV20-1; abundance: many; CDR3nt: TGCAGCCCCGGGGGCCGGGGCGGCTACACCTTC; CDR3aa: CSPGGRGGYTF
d_gene: -; j_gene: TRBJ2-7; v_gene: TRBV29-1; abundance: many; CDR3nt: TGCAGCGTTGACCGGGGTCACGAGCAGTACTTC; CDR3aa: CSVDRGHEQYF
d_gene: TRBD1; j_gene: TRBJ2-2; v_gene: TRBV27; abundance: -; CDR3nt: TGTGCCAGCAGTCGACAGGGGATGGTCACCGGGGAGCTGTTTTTT; CDR3aa: CASSRQGMVTGELFF
d_gene: TRBD1; j_gene: TRBJ2-3; v_gene: TRBV7-9; abundance: many; CDR3nt: TGTGCCAGCAGCGACAGGGGTTCGGGCACAGATACGCAGTATTTT; CDR3aa: CASSDRGSGTDTQYF
d_gene: -; j_gene: TRBJ2-7; v_gene: TRBV20-1; abundance: many; CDR3nt: TGCAGTGCTAGGGAGTGGGGGCCAGGGAGGAGCTACGAGCAGTACTTC; CDR3aa: CSAREWGPGRSYEQYF
d_gene: TRBD1; j_gene: TRBJ2-3; v_gene: TRBV5-5; abundance: few; CDR3nt: TGTGCCAGCAGCTTCCGGGACAGGGTGGGAGATACGCAGTATTTT; CDR3aa: CASSFRDRVGDTQYF
d_gene: TRBD1; j_gene: TRBJ2-7; v_gene: TRBV29-1; abundance: many; CDR3nt: TGCAGTGAGGGACAGGGCTGTTACGAGCAGTACTTC; CDR3aa: CSEGQGCYEQYF
d_gene: TRBD1; j_gene: TRBJ2-7; v_gene: TRBV20-1; abundance: many; CDR3nt: TGCAGTGCTAGGCCGGGACAGGGAAACGAGCAGTACTTC; CDR3aa: CSARPGQGNEQYF
d_gene: TRBD1; j_gene: TRBJ2-6; v_gene: TRBV5-1; abundance: many; CDR3nt: TGCGCCAGCAGCCGGGCCGGGACAGGTGGGGCCAACGTCCTGACTTTC; CDR3aa: CASSRAGTGGANVLTF
d_gene: -; j_gene: TRBJ2-1; v_gene: TRBV2; abundance: many; CDR3nt: TGTGCCAGCAGCAGAAATGAGCAGTTCTTC; CDR3aa: CASSRNEQFF
d_gene: -; j_gene: TRBJ2-1; v_gene: TRBV20-1; abundance: many; CDR3nt: TGCAGTGCTAGAGACGCCGGGGTAGGCTACAATGAGCAGTTCTTC; CDR3aa: CSARDAGVGYNEQFF
d_gene: -; j_gene: TRBJ1-2; v_gene: TRBV5-1; abundance: -; CDR3nt: TGCGCCAGCAGCCCAGATACAGGGCTCGGCTACACCTTC; CDR3aa: CASSPDTGLGYTF
d_gene: TRBD1; j_gene: TRBJ1-2; v_gene: TRBV7-3; abundance: medium-sized; CDR3nt: TGTGCCAGCAGCTCCGGACAGGGGTATGGCTACACCTTC; CDR3aa: CASSSGQGYGYTF
d_gene: TRBD2; j_gene: TRBJ2-7; v_gene: TRBV12-3/TRBV12-4; abundance: -; CDR3nt: TGTGCCAGCAGTTTACCGGGACTAGCGGTCCAACAGTACTTC; CDR3aa: CASSLPGLAVQQYF
d_gene: -; j_gene: TRBJ2-7; v_gene: TRBV5-1; abundance: few; CDR3nt: TGCGCCAGCAGCTCGGACGGACCCTACGAGCAGTACTTC; CDR3aa: CASSSDGPYEQYF
d_gene: -; j_gene: TRBJ1-1; v_gene: TRBV6-6; abundance: many; CDR3nt: TGTGCCATATCGCCTTGGGGATCTGAAGCTTTCTTT; CDR3aa: CAISPWGSEAFF
d_gene: TRBD1; j_gene: TRBJ2-4; v_gene: TRBV12-3/TRBV12-4; abundance: many; CDR3nt: TGTGCCAGCAGTCCGGGACAGAGTTACAAAAACATTCAGTACTTC; CDR3aa: CASSPGQSYKNIQYF
d_gene: -; j_gene: TRBJ1-2; v_gene: TRBV27; abundance: -; CDR3nt: TGTGCCAGCAGTTACGAGGGTAACTATGGCTACACCTTC; CDR3aa: CASSYEGNYGYTF
d_gene: -; j_gene: TRBJ1-1; v_gene: TRBV14; abundance: -; CDR3nt: TGTGCCAGCAGCGCCTCTGGAGGCACTGAAGCTTTCTTT; CDR3aa: CASSASGGTEAFF
d_gene: -; j_gene: TRBJ1-2; v_gene: TRBV29-1; abundance: many; CDR3nt: TGCAGCGTGCCGGGACTGGGCTACACCTTC; CDR3aa: CSVPGLGYTF
d_gene: -; j_gene: TRBJ1-1; v_gene: TRBV12-3/TRBV12-4; abundance: medium-sized; CDR3nt: TGTGCCAGCAGTTTTCGGACAGCGTGGGAAGCTTTCTTT; CDR3aa: CASSFRTAWEAFF
d_gene: -; j_gene: TRBJ1-1; v_gene: TRBV7-2; abundance: -; CDR3nt: TGTGCCAGCAGCTGGACAGAGGCTGAAGCTTTCTTT; CDR3aa: CASSWTEAEAFF
d_gene: TRBD1; j_gene: TRBJ1-1; v_gene: TRBV12-3/TRBV12-4; abundance: many; CDR3nt: TGTGCCAGCAGTTTTAGCCCCTGGGACAGGGACTCTGAAGCTTTCTTT; CDR3aa: CASSFSPWDRDSEAFF
d_gene: -; j_gene: TRBJ1-1; v_gene: TRBV12-3/TRBV12-4; abundance: -; CDR3nt: TGTGCCAGCAGGGAACAGGGTCAGACTGAAGCTTTCTTT; CDR3aa: CASREQGQTEAFF
d_gene: -; j_gene: TRBJ2-7; v_gene: TRBV6-6; abundance: few; CDR3nt: TGTGCCAGCTCCCCCCAGGGCCCGAGCACCTACGAGCAGTACTTC; CDR3aa: CASSPQGPSTYEQYF
d_gene: -; j_gene: TRBJ1-1; v_gene: TRBV29-1; abundance: many; CDR3nt: TGCAGCGTTGTGTCAGTGAACACTGAAGCTTTCTTT; CDR3aa: CSVVSVNTEAFF
d_gene: TRBD2; j_gene: TRBJ2-3; v_gene: TRBV29-1; abundance: medium-sized; CDR3nt: TGCAGCGTCTGGAGCGGGGGGGCTGCAGATACGCAGTATTTT; CDR3aa: CSVWSGGAADTQYF
d_gene: TRBD1; j_gene: TRBJ1-4; v_gene: TRBV7-2; abundance: many; CDR3nt: TGTGCCAGCAGCTTAGGGGGACAGGGCTCTAATGAAAAACTGTTTTTT; CDR3aa: CASSLGGQGSNEKLFF
d_gene: -; j_gene: TRBJ2-3; v_gene: TRBV20-1; abundance: many; CDR3nt: TGCAGTGCTAGTAGAGCAGATACGCAGTATTTT; CDR3aa: CSASRADTQYF